This T cell receptor beta chain came from a study of shared clonotypes between healthy human individuals (dated by TCRdb to about 2020). Some background on the complete study: A few men and two women, aged 18 to 49 years, made up the cohort. For each donor, three plates each were used for CD4 naive and CD4 memory, two plates were used for CD8 naive, and one plate was used for CD8 memory. To estimate repertoire size and how much clonotype sharing occurs between individuals, the study deeply sequenced the blood TCR repertoires of several healthy adults. Libraries were prepared and TCR repertoires were sequenced by different laboratories using diverse techniques, in order to increase sequencing depth and limit assay-specific biases. Between about 0.8 and 9.5 billion PBMCs per donor were obtained by leukapheresis. The investigation overall reported the following: Only blood was sampled, and tissue TCR repertoires likely differ from those in blood. Naive subsets generally had larger estimated clonotype richness than memory subsets. Compared with non-shared clonotypes, the clonotypes found in all four sorted-subset donors had higher generation probabilities. Pairwise subsampling indicated that sequencing depth was expected to affect the degree of clonotype sharing among donors. Even with the large sequencing depth, rarefaction of the sorted-subset datasets indicated that sequencing was incomplete. The small number of donors limited the genetic and exposure-history diversity represented. When a handful of donors were compared, the shared fraction of clonotypes was about 5.4% for naive CD4, 3.5% to 4% for naive CD8, 2% to 2.5% for memory CD4, and approximately 0.4% for memory CD8.

Turning to this clone: It lacks a known antigen. No base-level quality is on record; no much larger clone is a single base apart.

A distance of 13 bases separates the germline ends of V and J, which lose 3 bases and 0 bases respectively. CDR1 and CDR2 were assigned from the germline V gene as ENHRY and SYGVKD. Its CDR3 holds 16 amino acids, cysteine through phenylalanine. Left in the record is the CDR3 DNA by itself, 48 bases read in frame from the first base. Using the deep immunoSEQ assay, multiplex PCR amplified TCR CDR3 regions from genomic DNA. Extracted genomic DNA from each cell subset was distributed evenly across all wells of several immunoSEQ 96-well plates, and each plate was treated as a replicate. For sorted subsets, each replicate PCR was loaded with about 0.2 ug genomic DNA, equivalent to approximately 33,000 T cell genomes. The purified libraries were quantified using a Qubit 3.0 fluorometer, sized with a Bioanalyzer 2100, and then quantified again using the KAPA Library Quantification kit. Every immunoSEQ 96-well plate was sequenced on a separate single-read 150-cycle Illumina NextSeq 550 flow cell. The authors' analysis ran thus. The immunoSEQ output contained only junctional sequences without quality scores, so filtering could not match that applied to full-length reads. Sequences were annotated with PyIR, a Python wrapper for IgBLAST v1.9, using IMGT germline references to assign V/J genes and CDR3. Reads were filtered out if the reads had weak V/J assignments (E-value above 1e-6), no CDR3, stop codons, out-of-frame junctions, or ambiguous translated residues. V3J clonotypes were defined as sequences sharing an identical inferred V gene, J gene, and CDR3 amino acid sequence. Percentage overlap between repertoires was calculated by dividing the number of shared unique clonotypes by the size of the smaller repertoire. Repertoire richness was assessed with RTK rarefaction, the Chao1 estimator, and Recon v2.1 estimates of unobserved clonotypes. Generation probabilities for all TCRbeta clonotypes obtained by the gDNA method from a handful of donors were computed using OLGA. Not all clones reach the TCRdb copy of this immuneACCESS table, which keeps in-frame sequences only. Checked studies attribute under half of the gap to unresolved V genes and leave the rest unexplained. That table furnishes V, J and clone size, whereas the DNA furnished D and trimming. Present in this sample are about 2.4 million clones, 93% of which were seen just once. The ten top clones hold 0.36% of the sample.

Healthy HIV-negative adults with no recently reported acute infections or vaccinations were included as donors. All donors were Caucasian adults living in Nashville, Tennessee, USA. CD4+ T cells were enriched through magnetic negative selection, after which naive cells were positively selected on CD45RA and the remaining negative fraction served as the memory subset. Blood was obtained by leukapheresis, after which PBMCs were separated by Ficoll-Histopaque density gradient centrifugation and cryopreserved in liquid nitrogen vapor phase. Purity and quantity of every magnetically sorted T cell population were checked by analytical flow cytometry. Genomic DNA was isolated from each sorted fraction and quantified by UV absorbance on a Nanodrop 2000c.

What was sequenced was naive CD4+ T cells from PBMCs. The sample's cell subset or site label, decoded: CD45RA+ positively selected. The sequence derives from a man between 18 and 35 years old in good health. Some clones in this sample may be carry-over from other donors' samples. In this chain, TRBV10-3 is recombined with TRBJ2-3; no confident D gene assignment can be made. The DNA sequence is as follows: TGTGCCATCAGTGACGGGCGGAGAATAAGCACAGATACGCAGTATTTT. It translates to CAISDGRRISTDTQYF.